This TCR beta chain comes out of a study of cytomegalovirus exposure and HLA in healthy donors. On the study more broadly: The study placed 80% to 85% of its approximately 400 genotyped donors in the Caucasian-associated ancestry cluster.

On this clone itself: The antigen is unknown.

The study's findings and limits: The only immune exposure information that was available was CMV serostatus. 150 to 200 TCR beta chains were listed as cytomegalovirus-associated.

Healthy individuals who donated bone marrow served as the donors. Primers: 60 Vbeta forward and 13 Jbeta reverse. Some clones are missing from TCRdb's copy, which holds only in-frame ones; the method was immunoSEQ multiplex PCR. The sample lists around 65,000 clones, 65% to 70% seen once, with under 20% in the top ten. Trimming stripped 2 bases from V and 2 bases from J, with 9 bases between. The CDR3 consists of 14 residues. Per the germline V gene, CDR1 is LNHDA and CDR2 is SQIVND (reference sequence). The source of this sequence is a man in his forties in good health and CMV-seropositive. The chain combines TRBV19 with TRBJ1-2; D possibly corresponds to TRBD1 (5 bases). Sequences were obtained from PBMCs. Here the CDR3 reads CASSILAGNYGYTF. CDR3 DNA: TGTGCCAGTAGTATATTGGCAGGGAACTATGGCTACACCTTC.